This TCR beta chain was obtained from a study of T cell responses to AZD1222 COVID-19 vaccine. Trimming took off 3 bases at V and 9 bases at J, with 9 bases between the two ends. The CDR3 contains 12 residues. CDR1 LNHNV and CDR2 YYDKDF come from the germline V gene (reference sequence). About this clone itself: Its target is unknown.

The study, taken as a whole, reports: Clonal diversity may have been underestimated in mostly white British donors.

TCRdb's copy holds only in-frame clones and misses some; the assay was immunoSEQ multiplex PCR. The data hold 150,000 to 200,000 clones, with around nine tenths observed a single time. This TCR derives from an adult in good health. The sequencing used peripheral blood, collected on day 0 of AZD1222 vaccination. The chain is built from TRBV15 and TRBJ1-5, with a weak D call TRBD1 (5 bases). The CDR3 nucleotides are TGTGCCACCAGCAGTACAGGTCCGCCCCAGCATTTT. The encoded protein is CATSSTGPPQHF.